The entry that follows covers one T cell receptor (beta chain) sequence. This sample was taken from a study of cytomegalovirus exposure and HLA in healthy donors. Primers for the PCR totalled 60 Vbeta and 13 Jbeta. The repertoire was sequenced with immunoSEQ multiplex PCR; TCRdb's copy has only in-frame clones and lacks some. The table has about 190,000 clones, around 81% seen once. The V gene's germline CDR1 is MNHEY and CDR2 SMNVEV (reference sequence). The CDR3 totals 15 residues. V dropped 1 base and J dropped 5 bases, with 14 bases sitting between them. The clonotype was recovered from a man aged 18 to 35 in good health and CMV-seronegative. The sample taken for sequencing was PBMCs. The chain links TRBV27 to TRBJ2-5; D might be TRBD1 (6 bases). The CDR3 loop is CASSLFTGSGETQYF. The CDR3 DNA is TGTGCCAGCAGTTTATTCACAGGGTCGGGGGAGACCCAGTACTTC.